This T cell receptor (beta chain) is from a study of T cell responses to AZD1222 COVID-19 vaccine. Overall study context: Investigators merged groups given second doses at roughly 4 or roughly 12 weeks.

In regard to this clone: What it binds is not known.

CDR1 and CDR2 (germline): LNHNV, YYDKDF (reference sequence). The CDR3 is 13 residues long. Between the trimmed V and J ends, which lost 0 bases and 9 bases, there was a span of 11 bases. Libraries were prepared by immunoSEQ multiplex PCR; TCRdb keeps only in-frame clonotypes and omits some of them. Here the sample spans about 150,000 clones, more than 85% being singletons. General observations from the study: Clonal diversity was possibly underestimated; the donors were predominantly white British and more often female. Just six AZD1222 recipients tested seropositive at baseline. The reported proportion of spike-specific TCRs targeting unmutated variant regions was nearly half.

The rearrangement uses TRBV15 and TRBJ2-5, with TRBD2 as a possible D gene (5 bases). This specimen was peripheral blood, taken on day 0 of AZD1222 vaccination. The TCR comes from an adult in good health. CDR3 in amino acids: CATSRDLQAAQYF. CDR3 nucleotides: TGTGCCACCAGCAGAGATCTGCAAGCGGCCCAGTACTTC. Full variable domain (outside the CDR3, taken from reference TRBV15 and TRBJ2-5): DAMVIQNPRYQVTQFGKPVTLSCSQTLNHNVMYWYQQKSSQAPKLLFHYYDKDFNNEADTPDNFQSRRPNTSFCFLDIRSPGLGDTAMYLCATSRDLQAAQYFGPGTRLLVL.